The T cell receptor (beta chain) under discussion was sequenced for a study of T cells after yellow fever vaccination. This clonotype was counted many times. TCRdb reprocessed the 5' RACE reads with MiXCR, giving one entry per CDR3 protein. The sample records about 240,000 distinct CDR3 sequences, 6.9% being singletons. V lost 10 bases and J lost 0, with 13 bases in between. There are 15 residues in the CDR3. Germline CDR1 ENHRY, CDR2 SYGVKD. Sequenced material: CD4+ T cells sorted from PBMCs, taken 15 days after the yellow fever booster vaccination. The receptor comes from a man aged 25 to 40 who received the YFV17D yellow fever vaccine. The chain couples TRBV10-3 to TRBJ2-6; D assignment may be TRBD1 or TRBD2 (7 bases each). The DNA for the CDR3 is TGTGCCACAGGGGGACTACCCTCTGGGGCCAACGTCCTGACTTTC. Translated, it gives CATGGLPSGANVLTF.